The 18 T cell receptor beta chains given below trace back to one sample, sequenced in a study of blood T cell repertoires in COVID-19. Clones were sequenced by immunoSEQ multiplex PCR, and TCRdb holds only the in-frame ones, with some missing. This table has about 480,000 clones, 85% to 90% appearing once. The sequencing sample was made of PBMCs or T cells enriched from blood (not recorded which). These TCRs come from a woman aged 40 to 49 who had recovered from COVID-19.

This chain connects TRBV9 to TRBJ1-1; tentative D call: TRBD1 (6 bases). This CDR3 contains 15 residues. V dropped 1 base and J dropped 6 bases, with 16 bases sitting between them. Germline CDR1 and CDR2: SGDLS and YYNGEE. This CDR3 is CASSVLGVSGAEAFF. In DNA form, the CDR3 reads TGTGCCAGCAGCGTATTAGGTGTTTCAGGGGCTGAAGCTTTCTTT.

This clone was picked up a small number of times. The V gene is TRBV9, the J gene TRBJ1-2; 10 nucleotides agree with TRBD1. J was trimmed by 6 bases and V by 3 bases; bases with no gene match: 8. Germline loops: CDR1 SGDLS, CDR2 YYNGEE. CDR3 length: 15 amino acids. The CDR3: CASSDSDRGLDGYTF. Here the CDR3 DNA reads TGTGCCAGCAGCGACTCCGACAGGGGGCTTGATGGCTACACCTTC.

The chain couples TRBV5-1 to TRBJ1-3; D remains ambiguous. With 0 bases removed from V and 0 bases from J, the gap between germline ends came to 10 bases. The CDR3 covers 16 residues. Germline CDR1 SGHRS, CDR2 YFSETQ. The CDR3: CASSLGPLGSGNTIYF. The CDR3 region has the DNA TGCGCCAGCAGCTTGGGTCCTCTCGGCTCTGGAAACACCATATATTTT. The complete variable domain, with remaining parts taken from reference TRBV5-1 and TRBJ1-3, reads KAGVTQTPRYLIKTRGQQVTLSCSPISGHRSVSWYQQTPGQGLQFLFEYFSETQRNKGNFPGRFSGRQFSNSRSEMNVSTLELGDSALYLCASSLGPLGSGNTIYFGEGSWLTVV.

The chain employs TRBV14 and TRBJ2-1; TRBD1 matches at 7 bases. This CDR3 contains 15 residues. The ends lost 1 base at V and 9 bases at J; junction bases unmatched: 9. Germline CDR1 SGHDN, CDR2 FVKESK. The CDR3 spells CASSQVRRGWGEQFF. The CDR3 DNA reads TGTGCCAGCAGCCAAGTACGCAGGGGGTGGGGTGAGCAGTTCTTC.

This sequence joins TRBV4-1 and TRBJ2-7; 11 bases map to TRBD2. V gave up 4 bases and J gave up 0 bases; unmatched junction bases: 8. The CDR3 contains 17 residues. The germline V gene encodes CDR1 MGHRA and CDR2 YSYEKL. The CDR3 DNA reads TGCGCCAGCAGCCCGACTAGCGGGACCTATAGCTCCTACGAGCAGTACTTC. Translation gives CASSPTSGTYSSYEQYF.

The V gene is TRBV6-6, the J gene TRBJ1-6; 7 bases are shared with TRBD1. The CDR3 is 13 amino acids. CDR1 is MNHNY and CDR2 is SVGAGI in the germline V gene (reference sequence). The CDR3: CVSGKGANSPLHF. DNA of the CDR3: TGTGTGTCAGGGAAGGGGGCTAATTCACCCCTCCACTTT.

CDR3 nucleotides: TGTGCCAGCAGCCGTAGTCTTAACTATGGCTACACCTTC. Amino acids: CASSRSLNYGYTF. The chain links TRBV13 to TRBJ1-2; D gene unclear. The V gene's germline CDR1 is PRHDT and CDR2 FYEKMQ (reference sequence). This CDR3 has 13 amino acids. Trimming cost V 5 bases and J 1 base, with 8 bases left between them. The full variable domain, with the rest looked up from reference TRBV13 and TRBJ1-2, is AAGVIQSPRHLIKEKRETATLKCYPIPRHDTVYWYQQGPGQDPQFLISFYEKMQSDKGSIPDRFSAQQFSDYHSELNMSSLELGDSALYFCASSRSLNYGYTFGSGTRLTVV.

The chain is built from TRBV7-2 and TRBJ2-3; 12 bases map to TRBD2. The CDR3 is made up of 18 amino acids. Germline values: CDR1 SGHTA, CDR2 FQGNSA. The J segment lost 4 bases and the V segment lost 3 bases, leaving 11 bases of the junction unmatched. The chain's CDR3 is CASSFGPTSGSGADTQYF. The CDR3 region has the DNA TGTGCCAGCAGCTTCGGGCCGACTAGCGGGAGTGGGGCAGATACGCAGTATTTT.

Only one count was recorded for this clone. V is TRBV29-1 and J is TRBJ1-1, with 7 bases fitting TRBD1. V was clipped by 6 bases and J by 3 bases; unmatched bases: 10. This CDR3 region has 14 residues. Germline CDR1 and CDR2: SQVTM and ANQGSEA. The CDR3: CSVDFTGQHTEAFF. DNA for the CDR3: TGCAGCGTCGACTTTACGGGACAGCACACTGAAGCTTTCTTT.

The chain joins TRBV30 to TRBJ2-4, with D possibly being TRBD2 (7 bases). Trimming took off 1 base at V and 8 bases at J, with 18 bases between the two ends. CDR1 is GTSNPN, CDR2 SVGIG, per germline (reference sequence). The CDR3 is made up of 15 amino acids. The CDR3 reads CAWSAGVGGADIQYF. As DNA, the CDR3 is TGTGCCTGGAGTGCTGGGGTAGGGGGGGCAGACATTCAGTACTTC.

The J gene is TRBJ1-1, the V gene TRBV5-5; no reliable D call. The germline CDR1 and CDR2 sequences are SGHKS and YYEKEE (reference sequence). The CDR3 is made up of 14 amino acids. V was pared by 1 base and J by 2 bases, with 9 bases between. The CDR3 coding sequence is TGTGCCAGCAGCTTGCTCGGGAGTAACACTGAAGCTTTCTTT. Its translation is CASSLLGSNTEAFF.

This rearrangement joins TRBV5-8 to TRBJ1-6, with a weak D call TRBD1 (6 bases). The CDR3 spans 16 residues. Trimming removed 7 bases from V and 5 bases from J, with 19 bases in between. Per the germline V gene, CDR1 is SGHTS and CDR2 is YDEGEE. The CDR3 reads CASGRPRRTDNSPLHF. The CDR3 nucleotides read TGTGCCAGCGGCAGACCAAGACGGACAGATAATTCACCCCTCCACTTT.

This clone was counted a single time. The rearrangement uses TRBV6-5 and TRBJ2-1; maybe TRBD2 (5 bases). With 7 bases removed from V and 4 bases from J, the gap between germline ends came to 17 bases. This CDR3 has 15 amino acids. Germline V lookup: CDR1 MNHEY, CDR2 SVGAGI. CDR3 loop: CASNPGGWFYNEQFF. The CDR3 DNA is TGTGCCAGCAATCCCGGAGGCTGGTTTTACAATGAGCAGTTCTTC.

This clone is a singleton in its sample. The rearrangement uses TRBV4-2 and TRBJ1-5, with TRBD1 matching 7 bases. The V gene end was trimmed by 4 bases and the J gene end by 2 bases; junction bases not matched to a gene: 2. CDR3 length: 14 amino acids. Germline CDR1 LGHNA, CDR2 YNFKEQ. This CDR3 reads CASSLDRGNQPQHF. The CDR3 coding sequence is TGTGCCAGCAGCCTAGACAGGGGCAATCAGCCCCAGCATTTT.

CDR3: CASSVDGASGTEAFF. The CDR3 DNA reads TGTGCCAGCAGCGTAGATGGGGCCTCGGGTACTGAAGCTTTCTTT. The rearrangement links TRBV9 to TRBJ1-1, with D tentatively TRBD1 (5 bases). The germline V and J ends were trimmed by 0 bases and 5 bases, with 14 bases remaining between them. This CDR3 comprises 15 residues. The germline gives CDR1 SGDLS, CDR2 YYNGEE.

This chain uses TRBV12-3 or TRBV12-4 with TRBJ1-5; perhaps TRBD1 as D (5 bases). Trimming stripped 1 base from V and 4 bases from J, with 5 bases between. The CDR3 is 13 residues long. The DNA for the CDR3 is TGTGCCAGCAGTTTAGGACAGAATCAGCCCCAGCATTTT. This gives the protein CASSLGQNQPQHF.

This clone was counted only a few times. The V call is TRBV5-1, the J call TRBJ2-5, with D unresolved. The germline V and J ends were trimmed by 2 bases and 5 bases, with 7 bases remaining between them. Per the germline V gene, CDR1 is SGHRS and CDR2 is YFSETQ. The CDR3 sequence is 12 residues long. The CDR3 sequence is CASSFARETQYF. The DNA of the CDR3 is TGCGCCAGCAGCTTCGCCCGGGAGACCCAGTACTTC.

The chain carries TRBV5-1 and TRBJ2-2; 7 bases agree with TRBD1. The V gene's germline CDR1 is SGHRS and CDR2 YFSETQ. The CDR3 extends over 15 amino acids. The junction had 10 bases not matched to a gene; V was cut back by 4 bases and J by 7 bases. The CDR3 protein is CASSPTDRESGELFF. In DNA, the CDR3 is TGCGCCAGCAGCCCTACCGACAGGGAAAGCGGGGAGCTGTTTTTT.